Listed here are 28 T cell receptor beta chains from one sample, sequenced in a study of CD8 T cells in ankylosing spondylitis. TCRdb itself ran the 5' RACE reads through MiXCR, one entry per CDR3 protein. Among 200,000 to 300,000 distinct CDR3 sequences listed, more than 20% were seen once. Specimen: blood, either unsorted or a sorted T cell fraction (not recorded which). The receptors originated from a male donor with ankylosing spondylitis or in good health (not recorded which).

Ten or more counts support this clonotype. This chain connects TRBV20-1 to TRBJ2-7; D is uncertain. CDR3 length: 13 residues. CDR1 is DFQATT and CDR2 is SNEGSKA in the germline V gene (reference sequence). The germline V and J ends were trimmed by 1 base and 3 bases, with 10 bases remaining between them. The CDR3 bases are TGCAGTGCTAGAGGTGTCGGAGTCTACGAGCAGTACTTC. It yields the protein CSARGVGVYEQYF.

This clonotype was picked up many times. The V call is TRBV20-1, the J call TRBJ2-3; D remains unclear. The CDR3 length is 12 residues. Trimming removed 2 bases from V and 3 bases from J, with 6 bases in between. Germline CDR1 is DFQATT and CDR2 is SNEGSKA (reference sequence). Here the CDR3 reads CSARRATDTQYF. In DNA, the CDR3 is TGCAGTGCTAGACGCGCGACAGATACGCAGTATTTT.

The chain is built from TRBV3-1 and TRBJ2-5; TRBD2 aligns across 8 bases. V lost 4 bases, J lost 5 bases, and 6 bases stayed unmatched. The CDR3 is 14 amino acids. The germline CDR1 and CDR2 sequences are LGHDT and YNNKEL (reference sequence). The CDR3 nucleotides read TGTGCCAGCAGCCGGCTGACTAGCGCGGAGACCCAGTACTTC. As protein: CASSRLTSAETQYF.

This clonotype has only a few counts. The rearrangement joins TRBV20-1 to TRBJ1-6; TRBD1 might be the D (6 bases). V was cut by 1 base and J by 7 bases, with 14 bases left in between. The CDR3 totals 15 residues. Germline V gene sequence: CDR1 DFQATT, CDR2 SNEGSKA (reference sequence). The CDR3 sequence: CSARGGARDNSPLHF. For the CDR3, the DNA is TGCAGTGCTAGAGGGGGGGCGCGCGACAATTCACCCCTCCACTTT.

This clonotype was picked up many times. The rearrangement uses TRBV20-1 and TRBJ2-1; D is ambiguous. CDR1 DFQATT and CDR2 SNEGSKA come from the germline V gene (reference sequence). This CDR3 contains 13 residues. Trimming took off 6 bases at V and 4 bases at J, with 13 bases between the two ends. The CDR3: CSASPSGYNEQFF. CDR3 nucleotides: TGCAGTGCCTCCCCAAGTGGATACAATGAGCAGTTCTTC.

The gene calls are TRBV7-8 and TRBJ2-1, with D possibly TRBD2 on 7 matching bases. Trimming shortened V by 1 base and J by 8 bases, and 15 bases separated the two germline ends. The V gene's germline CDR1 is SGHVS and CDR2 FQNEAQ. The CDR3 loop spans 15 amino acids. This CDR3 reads CASSLVWGGLDEQFF. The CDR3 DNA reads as TGTGCCAGCAGCTTAGTCTGGGGGGGGCTCGATGAGCAGTTCTTC.

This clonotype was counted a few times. The CDR3 loop reads CSARDSGAAFF. The CDR3 DNA reads as TGCAGTGCTAGAGATAGCGGGGCAGCTTTCTTT. The rearrangement uses TRBV20-1 and TRBJ1-1; TRBD1 is a possible D gene (5 bases). V lost 0 bases and J 10 bases, leaving 9 bases between the germline ends. Germline CDR1 reads DFQATT; CDR2 reads SNEGSKA (reference sequence). The CDR3 sequence is 11 residues long.

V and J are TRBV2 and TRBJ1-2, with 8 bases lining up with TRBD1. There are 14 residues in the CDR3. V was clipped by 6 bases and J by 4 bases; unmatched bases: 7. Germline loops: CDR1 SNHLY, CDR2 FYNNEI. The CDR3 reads CASRKTGAGYGYTF. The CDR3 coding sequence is TGTGCCAGCAGGAAGACAGGGGCGGGCTATGGCTACACCTTC.

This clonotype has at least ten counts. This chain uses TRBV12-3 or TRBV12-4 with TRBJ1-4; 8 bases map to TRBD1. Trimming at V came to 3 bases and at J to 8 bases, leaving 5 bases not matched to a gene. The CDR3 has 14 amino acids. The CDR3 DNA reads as TGTGCCAGCAGTTTGGGCAGGGGGCGGGAAAAACTGTTTTTT. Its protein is CASSLGRGREKLFF.

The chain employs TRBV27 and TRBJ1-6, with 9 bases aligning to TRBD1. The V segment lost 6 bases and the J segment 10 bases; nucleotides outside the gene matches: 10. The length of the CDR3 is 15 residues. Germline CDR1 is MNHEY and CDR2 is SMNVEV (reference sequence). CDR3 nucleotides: TGTGCCAGCAGCCTACAGGGGGCGTTTGGGTCACCCCTCCACTTT. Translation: CASSLQGAFGSPLHF.

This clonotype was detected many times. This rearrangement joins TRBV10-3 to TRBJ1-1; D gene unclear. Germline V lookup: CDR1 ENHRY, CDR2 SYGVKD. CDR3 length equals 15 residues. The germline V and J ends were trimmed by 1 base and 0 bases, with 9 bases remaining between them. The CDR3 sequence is CAISEWEALNTEAFF. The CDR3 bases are TGTGCCATCAGTGAGTGGGAAGCTTTGAACACTGAAGCTTTCTTT.

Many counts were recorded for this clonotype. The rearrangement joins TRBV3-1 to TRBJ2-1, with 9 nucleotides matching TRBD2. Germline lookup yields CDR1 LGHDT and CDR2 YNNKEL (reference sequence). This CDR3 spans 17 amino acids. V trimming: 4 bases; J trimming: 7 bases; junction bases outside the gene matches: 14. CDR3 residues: CASSPQLTSGPRNEQFF. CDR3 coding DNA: TGTGCCAGCAGCCCGCAGCTGACTAGCGGTCCAAGGAATGAGCAGTTCTTC.

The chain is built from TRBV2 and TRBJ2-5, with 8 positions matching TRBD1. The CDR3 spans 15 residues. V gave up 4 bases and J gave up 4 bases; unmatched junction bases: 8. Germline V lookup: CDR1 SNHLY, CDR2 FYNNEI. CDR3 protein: CASSAQGAGRETQYF. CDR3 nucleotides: TGTGCCAGCAGTGCGCAGGGGGCAGGTCGAGAGACCCAGTACTTC. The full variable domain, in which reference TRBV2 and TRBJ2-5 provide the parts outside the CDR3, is EPEVTQTPSHQVTQMGQEVILRCVPISNHLYFYWYRQILGQKVEFLVSFYNNEISEKSEIFDDQFSVERPDGSNFTLKIRSTKLEDSAMYFCASSAQGAGRETQYFGPGTRLLVL.

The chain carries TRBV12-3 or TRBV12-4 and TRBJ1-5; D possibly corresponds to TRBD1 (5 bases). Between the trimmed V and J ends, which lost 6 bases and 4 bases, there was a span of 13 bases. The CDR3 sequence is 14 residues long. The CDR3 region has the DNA TGTGCCAGCAGCCCCGACAGACAGAATCAGCCCCAGCATTTT. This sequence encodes CASSPDRQNQPQHF.

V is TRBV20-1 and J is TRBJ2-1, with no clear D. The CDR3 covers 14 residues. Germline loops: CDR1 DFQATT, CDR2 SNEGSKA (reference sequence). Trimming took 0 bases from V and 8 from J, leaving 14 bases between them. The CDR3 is CSARELANWDEQFF. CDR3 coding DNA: TGCAGTGCTAGAGAACTGGCGAATTGGGATGAGCAGTTCTTC.

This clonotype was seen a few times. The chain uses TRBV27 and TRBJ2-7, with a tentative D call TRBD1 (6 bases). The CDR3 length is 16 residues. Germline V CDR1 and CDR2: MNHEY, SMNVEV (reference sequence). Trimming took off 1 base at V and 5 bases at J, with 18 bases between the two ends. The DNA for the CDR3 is TGTGCCAGCAGTTTATATAGAGGGTCAGGGGCGGACGAGCAGTACTTC. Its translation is CASSLYRGSGADEQYF.

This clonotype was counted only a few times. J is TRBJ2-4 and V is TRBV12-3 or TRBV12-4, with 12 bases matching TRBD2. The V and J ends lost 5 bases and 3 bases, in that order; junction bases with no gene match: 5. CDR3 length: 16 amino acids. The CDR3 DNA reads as TGTGCCAGCAGTCCACTAGCGGGGGGCCTCAAAAACATTCAGTACTTC. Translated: CASSPLAGGLKNIQYF.

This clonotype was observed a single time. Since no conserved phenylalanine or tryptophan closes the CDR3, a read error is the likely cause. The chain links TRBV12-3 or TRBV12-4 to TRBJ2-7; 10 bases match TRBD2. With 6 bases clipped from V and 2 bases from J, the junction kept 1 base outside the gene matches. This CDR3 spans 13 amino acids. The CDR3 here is CASSSGGAYEQYY. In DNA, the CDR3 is TGTGCCAGCAGCAGCGGGGGGGCCTACGAGCAGTACTAC.

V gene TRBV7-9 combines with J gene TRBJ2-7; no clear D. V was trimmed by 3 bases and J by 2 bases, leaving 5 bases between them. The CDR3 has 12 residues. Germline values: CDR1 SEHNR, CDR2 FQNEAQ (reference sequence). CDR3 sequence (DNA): TGTGCCAGCAGCTTTTCCACCTACGAGCAGTACTTC. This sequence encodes CASSFSTYEQYF.

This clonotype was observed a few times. CDR3 sequence reads: CASSFPRWASETGELFF. The CDR3 DNA follows: TGTGCCAGCAGTTTCCCTCGTTGGGCTAGCGAAACCGGGGAGCTGTTTTTT. This sequence joins TRBV28 and TRBJ2-2, with D tentatively TRBD2 (6 bases). The CDR3 contains 17 residues. V was trimmed by 3 bases and J by 5 bases, leaving 19 bases between them. Germline-derived CDR1 and CDR2 are MDHEN and SYDVKM.

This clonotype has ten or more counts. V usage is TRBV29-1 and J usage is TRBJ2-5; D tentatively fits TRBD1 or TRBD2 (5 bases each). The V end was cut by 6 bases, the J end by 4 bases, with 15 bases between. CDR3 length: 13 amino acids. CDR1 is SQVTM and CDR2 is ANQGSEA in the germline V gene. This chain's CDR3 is CSVVPGPGETQYF. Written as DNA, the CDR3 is TGCAGCGTGGTACCGGGACCAGGAGAGACCCAGTACTTC.

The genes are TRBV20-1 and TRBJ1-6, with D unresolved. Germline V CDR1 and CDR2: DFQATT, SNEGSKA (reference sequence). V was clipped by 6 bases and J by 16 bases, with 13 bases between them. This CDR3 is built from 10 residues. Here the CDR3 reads CSAPEARLHF. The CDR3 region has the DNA TGCAGTGCCCCGGAGGCCAGGCTCCACTTT.

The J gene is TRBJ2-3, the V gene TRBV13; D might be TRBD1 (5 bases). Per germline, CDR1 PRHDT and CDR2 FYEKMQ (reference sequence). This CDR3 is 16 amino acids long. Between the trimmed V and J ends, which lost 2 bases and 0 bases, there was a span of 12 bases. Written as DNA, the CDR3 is TGTGCCAGCAGCTTATGGATGGGGCTCAGCACAGATACGCAGTATTTT. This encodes CASSLWMGLSTDTQYF.

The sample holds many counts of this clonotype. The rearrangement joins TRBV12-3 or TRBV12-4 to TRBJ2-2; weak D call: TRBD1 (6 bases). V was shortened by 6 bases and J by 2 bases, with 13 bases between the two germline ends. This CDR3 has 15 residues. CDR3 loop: CASSHGQLNTGELFF. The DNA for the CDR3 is TGTGCCAGCAGCCACGGACAGCTCAACACCGGGGAGCTGTTTTTT.

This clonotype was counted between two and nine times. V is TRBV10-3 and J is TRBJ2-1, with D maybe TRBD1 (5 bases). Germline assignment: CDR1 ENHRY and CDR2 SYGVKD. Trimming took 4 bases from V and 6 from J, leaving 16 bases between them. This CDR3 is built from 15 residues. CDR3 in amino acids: CAISGGGARANEQFF. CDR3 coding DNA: TGTGCCATCAGTGGAGGTGGGGCTAGGGCCAATGAGCAGTTCTTC.

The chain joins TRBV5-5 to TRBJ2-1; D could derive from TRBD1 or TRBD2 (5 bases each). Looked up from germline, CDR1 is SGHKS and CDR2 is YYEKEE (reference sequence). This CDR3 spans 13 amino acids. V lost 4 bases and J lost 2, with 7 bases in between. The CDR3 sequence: CASSGGPYNEQFF. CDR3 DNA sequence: TGTGCCAGCAGCGGGGGTCCCTACAATGAGCAGTTCTTC.

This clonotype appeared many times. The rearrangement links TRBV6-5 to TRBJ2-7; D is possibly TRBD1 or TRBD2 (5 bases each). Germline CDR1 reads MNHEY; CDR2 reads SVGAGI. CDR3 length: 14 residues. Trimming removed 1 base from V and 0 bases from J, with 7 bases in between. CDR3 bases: TGTGCCAGCAGTTACTGGGGGTCCTCCTACGAGCAGTACTTC. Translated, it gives CASSYWGSSYEQYF.

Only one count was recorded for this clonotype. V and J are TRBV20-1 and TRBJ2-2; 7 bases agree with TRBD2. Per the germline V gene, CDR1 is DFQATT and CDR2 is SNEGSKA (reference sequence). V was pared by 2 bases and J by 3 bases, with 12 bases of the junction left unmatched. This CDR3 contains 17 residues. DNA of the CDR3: TGCAGTGCTAGAAATGCAGCCGGGGGGACCTACACCGGGGAGCTGTTTTTT. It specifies CSARNAAGGTYTGELFF.